The T cell receptor beta chain under discussion was sequenced for a study of blood T cells in healthy people across ages. This clonotype was seen a handful of times. This CDR3 has 13 residues. Deletions cut 4 bases from V and 4 bases from J, with 12 bases between. The V gene's germline CDR1 is SGHRS and CDR2 YFSETQ. Sample-barcoded 5' priming and a J-beta primer mix drove a second PCR of roughly 6 to 12 cycles. Each cDNA molecule received a tag from a template-switch adaptor that had 12 random nucleotides. TCRdb called the 5' RACE reads again in MiXCR, with one record for every CDR3 protein. The repertoire has a few hundred thousand distinct CDR3 sequences, 27% of them found once; the top ten carry around 20%. Per individual sample, total RNA of at least 5 micrograms was extracted.

The chain recombines TRBV5-1 with TRBJ2-7; possibly TRBD1 for D (6 bases). The sequence came from a woman between 65 and 79 years old in good health. Sequenced material: blood. The CDR3 nucleotides are TGCGCCAGCAGCCCGGACAGTAAGTACGAGCAGTACTTC. Protein product: CASSPDSKYEQYF.